The next 29 T cell receptor beta chains were all read from a single sample in a study of T cell responses to AZD1222 COVID-19 vaccine. Only in-frame clones appear in the TCRdb table, and some are missing; sequencing was by immunoSEQ multiplex PCR. This table has over 150,000 clones, around 92% appearing once. This sample comprised peripheral blood, obtained on day 0 of AZD1222 vaccination. The receptor set was obtained from an adult in good health.

The chain employs TRBV7-2 and TRBJ2-7, with 11 bases matching TRBD2. CDR1 and CDR2 from the germline V gene are SGHTA and FQGNSA. The CDR3 runs 15 residues. With V trimmed by 1 base and J by 4 bases, 3 bases remained unmatched. Here the CDR3 DNA reads TGTGCCAGCAGCTTAGGGACTAGCGGGTTATACGAGCAGTACTTC. Protein: CASSLGTSGLYEQYF.

The genes are TRBV5-8 and TRBJ1-1, with D uncertain. Germline-derived CDR1 and CDR2 are SGHTS and YDEGEE. V was clipped by 3 bases and J by 3 bases, with 9 bases between them. This CDR3 comprises 13 residues. The CDR3 nucleotides read TGTGCCAGCAGCTCTAAACTGGACACTGAAGCTTTCTTT. Translating it yields CASSSKLDTEAFF.

The J gene is TRBJ1-6, the V gene TRBV6-5; D unresolved. V was cut by 6 bases and J by 14 bases, with 11 bases left in between. This CDR3 contains 11 residues. Germline CDR1 is MNHEY and CDR2 is SVGAGI. CDR3 bases: TGTGCCAGCAGGTCAGTCGCGGCCCTCCACTTT. It translates to CASRSVAALHF.

The chain links TRBV24-1 to TRBJ2-2, with D hard to call. This CDR3 is built from 15 residues. Looked up from germline, CDR1 is KGHDR and CDR2 is SFDVKD. V was cut by 6 bases and J by 3 bases, with 13 bases left in between. The CDR3 spells CATSRPGSDTGELFF. For the CDR3, the DNA is TGTGCCACCAGTAGGCCTGGAAGCGACACCGGGGAGCTGTTTTTT.

V is TRBV19 and J is TRBJ1-1; no firm D call. CDR1 and CDR2 from the germline V gene are LNHDA and SQIVND (reference sequence). Trimming pared 7 bases from V and 0 bases from J, leaving 3 bases between. The CDR3 sequence is 11 residues long. In DNA, the CDR3 is TGTGCCAGTACACTGAACACTGAAGCTTTCTTT. This codes for CASTLNTEAFF.

The sample holds one count of this clone. The chain uses TRBV19 and TRBJ1-5, with TRBD1 identical over 9 bases. Germline V lookup: CDR1 LNHDA, CDR2 SQIVND (reference sequence). Trimming at V came to 9 bases and at J to 6 bases, leaving 6 bases not matched to a gene. This CDR3 has 13 amino acids. The CDR3 loop reads CASGGTGSQPQHF. The CDR3 coding sequence is TGTGCCAGCGGAGGGACAGGGAGTCAGCCCCAGCATTTT.

This clone showed up just once. The rearrangement joins TRBV7-9 to TRBJ1-1, with a weak D call TRBD1 (6 bases). This CDR3 comprises 15 residues. V lost 6 bases to trimming and J lost 1 base, with 15 bases between them. CDR1 is SEHNR, CDR2 FQNEAQ, per germline (reference sequence). CDR3 residues: CASSSTRTENTEAFF. In DNA, the CDR3 is TGTGCCAGCAGTTCTACTAGGACAGAGAACACTGAAGCTTTCTTT. The variable domain in full, completed from reference TRBV7-9 and TRBJ1-1, reads DTGVSQNPRHKITKRGQNVTFRCDPISEHNRLYWYRQTLGQGPEFLTYFQNEAQLEKSRLLSDRFSAERPKGSFSTLEIQRTEQGDSAMYLCASSSTRTENTEAFFGQGTRLTVV.

The V gene is TRBV7-9, the J gene TRBJ2-6; TRBD1 matches at 11 bases. V dropped 6 bases and J dropped 4; count of bases not matched to a gene: 5. This CDR3 has 16 amino acids. CDR1 and CDR2 (germline): SEHNR, FQNEAQ (reference sequence). The DNA of the CDR3 is TGTGCCAGCAGTGGACAGGGGGCGCGAGGGGCCAACGTCCTGACTTTC. Protein sequence: CASSGQGARGANVLTF. Complete variable domain (other parts from reference TRBV7-9 and TRBJ2-6): DTGVSQNPRHKITKRGQNVTFRCDPISEHNRLYWYRQTLGQGPEFLTYFQNEAQLEKSRLLSDRFSAERPKGSFSTLEIQRTEQGDSAMYLCASSGQGARGANVLTFGAGSRLTVL.

The chain combines TRBV5-4 with TRBJ1-1; 9 bases match TRBD1. With V trimmed by 4 bases and J by 0 bases, 4 bases remained unmatched. In germline, CDR1 is SGHNT, CDR2 YYREEE (reference sequence). The CDR3 spans 15 residues. In DNA, the CDR3 is TGTGCCAGCAGCCCCCGGACAGGGGTGAACACTGAAGCTTTCTTT. Its protein product is CASSPRTGVNTEAFF.

V usage is TRBV7-8 and J usage is TRBJ1-1, with D hard to call. The CDR3 length is 13 residues. Germline V gives CDR1 SGHVS, CDR2 FQNEAQ. Trimming took off 4 bases at V and 3 bases at J, with 9 bases between the two ends. CDR3 region: CASSSMGDTEAFF. The CDR3 DNA follows: TGTGCCAGCAGCTCAATGGGAGACACTGAAGCTTTCTTT.

The CDR3 is CASSLGDGHATNEKLFF. The CDR3 nucleotides are TGTGCCAGCAGCTTAGGGGACGGCCATGCAACTAATGAAAAACTGTTTTTT. The genes are TRBV11-3 and TRBJ1-4; D might be TRBD1 (5 bases). V lost 1 base to trimming and J lost 0 bases, with 12 bases between them. This CDR3 is 17 amino acids long. CDR1 is SGHNT, CDR2 YENEEA, per germline.

The chain is built from TRBV7-8 and TRBJ1-1, with 7 bases lining up with TRBD1. The germline V gene has CDR1 SGHVS and CDR2 FQNEAQ. V lost 6 bases to trimming and J lost 1 base; unmatched junction nucleotides: 8. This CDR3 region has 15 residues. In nucleotides, the CDR3 is TGTGCCAGCAGTAGGGCAGGGGGAACGAACACTGAAGCTTTCTTT. Amino acids: CASSRAGGTNTEAFF.

The chain links TRBV5-6 to TRBJ1-5, with a tentative D call TRBD1 (6 bases). The V end was cut by 4 bases, the J end by 6 bases, with 14 bases between. This CDR3 has 14 amino acids. Looked up from germline, CDR1 is SGHDT and CDR2 is YYEEEE. The CDR3 nucleotides read TGTGCCAGCAGCGGTACAGGGTTCGGTCAGCCCCAGCATTTT. Translation gives CASSGTGFGQPQHF.

This rearrangement joins TRBV2 to TRBJ1-1; TRBD1 aligns across 7 bases. The CDR3 contains 15 residues. Per germline, CDR1 SNHLY and CDR2 FYNNEI. Trimming took 5 bases from V and 4 from J; bases not matched to a gene: 10. This chain's CDR3 is CASSIDRVVFTEAFF. The CDR3, as DNA: TGTGCCAGCAGTATAGACAGGGTGGTTTTCACTGAAGCTTTCTTT.

The J gene is TRBJ2-7, the V gene TRBV7-2; 12 bases agree with TRBD2. The V segment lost 1 base and the J segment 5 bases; nucleotides outside the gene matches: 0. Germline V gene data show CDR1 as SGHTA and CDR2 as FQGNSA. This CDR3 comprises 14 residues. CDR3 bases: TGTGCCAGCAGCTTAGGACTAGCGGGAGACGAGCAGTACTTC. This translates into CASSLGLAGDEQYF.

The V gene is TRBV6-2 or TRBV6-3, the J gene TRBJ1-5; possible D gene TRBD1, 6 bases. Germline V CDR1 and CDR2: MNHEY, SVGEGT. CDR3 length equals 13 residues. V lost 4 bases and J 4 bases, leaving 8 bases between the germline ends. CDR3 protein: CASSWTENQPQHF. CDR3 nucleotide sequence: TGTGCCAGCAGTTGGACAGAAAATCAGCCCCAGCATTTT.

The chain recombines TRBV2 with TRBJ2-3; possible D gene TRBD1, 5 bases. Germline lookup yields CDR1 SNHLY and CDR2 FYNNEI. V lost 5 bases and J 1 base, leaving 16 bases between the germline ends. CDR3 length equals 16 residues. CDR3 nucleotide sequence: TGTGCCAGCAGTACCGCGACAGACTCAGGCACAGATACGCAGTATTTT. It is translated as CASSTATDSGTDTQYF.

V gene TRBV6-2 or TRBV6-3 combines with J gene TRBJ2-7; D not certain. The CDR3 runs to 11 residues. The germline V gene has CDR1 MNHEY and CDR2 SVGEGT. Trimming stripped 5 bases from V and 3 bases from J, with 5 bases between. CDR3 bases: TGTGCCAGCAGTCAAAACTACGAGCAGTACGTC. Translation gives CASSQNYEQYV.

The chain recombines TRBV24-1 with TRBJ2-2; D remains unclear. Germline values: CDR1 KGHDR, CDR2 SFDVKD. The CDR3 sequence is 15 residues long. V was shortened by 2 bases and J by 3 bases, with 9 bases between the two germline ends. The CDR3 bases are TGTGCCACCAGTGATTCGAGTCAGGACACCGGGGAGCTGTTTTTT. This translates into CATSDSSQDTGELFF.

J is TRBJ2-7 and V is TRBV7-8; weak D call: TRBD1 (5 bases). Germline V gives CDR1 SGHVS, CDR2 FQNEAQ. V gave up 2 bases and J gave up 5 bases, with 7 bases separating them. The CDR3 consists of 12 residues. CDR3 coding DNA: TGTGCCAGCAGCTTAAGCAGGGACGAGCAGTACGTC. The encoded protein is CASSLSRDEQYV.

This chain uses TRBV6-5 with TRBJ2-6; weak D call: TRBD1 (6 bases). The CDR3 sequence is 16 residues long. The V gene's germline CDR1 is MNHEY and CDR2 SVGAGI. Trimming removed 4 bases at V and 0 bases at J, with 10 bases between. The CDR3 DNA is TGTGCCAGCAGTTGGGGGCGACTCTCTGGGGCCAACGTCCTGACTTTC. Its translation is CASSWGRLSGANVLTF.

J is TRBJ1-2 and V is TRBV5-4; 9 nucleotides line up with TRBD1. CDR1 SGHNT and CDR2 YYREEE come from the germline V gene (reference sequence). The CDR3 consists of 16 residues. V was pared by 4 bases and J by 3 bases, with 10 bases of the junction left unmatched. CDR3 nucleotide sequence: TGTGCCAGCAGCCAGGGGGGACAGGGTAGAGACTATGGCTACACCTTC. Translated: CASSQGGQGRDYGYTF.

This rearrangement joins TRBV29-1 to TRBJ2-3; D unresolved. The germline CDR1 and CDR2 sequences are SQVTM and ANQGSEA. The CDR3 totals 10 residues. V shed 4 bases and J shed 6 bases, with 5 bases lying between them. CDR3: CSVGEDTQYF. The CDR3 DNA reads as TGCAGCGTTGGAGAGGATACGCAGTATTTT.

This CDR3 is CASSQDLGGSWGYTF. The CDR3, as DNA: TGTGCCAGCAGCCAAGACTTGGGGGGCTCGTGGGGCTACACCTTC. V gene TRBV4-2 combines with J gene TRBJ1-2; D may be TRBD1 (6 bases). The CDR3 consists of 15 residues. Germline V lookup: CDR1 LGHNA, CDR2 YNFKEQ. V was trimmed by 0 bases and J by 8 bases, leaving 16 bases between them.

This clone was observed a few times. This chain uses TRBV5-1 with TRBJ1-2; D may be TRBD1 (5 bases). The germline V gene encodes CDR1 SGHRS and CDR2 YFSETQ. The CDR3 has 14 amino acids. Trimming took 1 base from V and 8 from J, leaving 15 bases between them. The CDR3 DNA is TGCGCCAGCAGCTTGCTCGGGGAAGGGGAAGGCTACACCTTC. Its translation is CASSLLGEGEGYTF.

CDR3 protein: CASSPVDGVGEPQHF. Written as DNA, the CDR3 is TGTGCCAGCAGCCCCGTGGACGGGGTTGGCGAGCCCCAGCATTTT. V usage is TRBV6-5 and J usage is TRBJ1-5; D is undetermined. Trimming removed 6 bases at V and 8 bases at J, with 20 bases between. Germline V gene data show CDR1 as MNHEY and CDR2 as SVGAGI. The CDR3 spans 15 residues.

V usage is TRBV6-5 and J usage is TRBJ1-1; the match to TRBD1 covers 7 bases. This CDR3 has 15 amino acids. Per germline, CDR1 MNHEY and CDR2 SVGAGI. Germline trimming cut 3 bases from V and 1 base from J; bases unmatched to any gene: 5. DNA of the CDR3: TGTGCCAGCAGTTATTCCGGGACAGCGAACACTGAAGCTTTCTTT. Its protein is CASSYSGTANTEAFF.

The V call is TRBV28, the J call TRBJ2-7; 7 bases are a match to TRBD2. The CDR3 length is 14 residues. J lost 3 bases, V lost 5 bases, and 7 bases had no gene match. Per the germline V gene, CDR1 is MDHEN and CDR2 is SYDVKM. The CDR3 reads CASSGASGNYEQYF. The DNA of the CDR3 is TGTGCCAGCAGTGGGGCTAGCGGCAACTACGAGCAGTACTTC.

J is TRBJ1-1 and V is TRBV11-1; TRBD1 is a possible D gene (5 bases). V was cut by 4 bases and J by 1 base, with 13 bases left in between. Per germline, CDR1 SGHAT and CDR2 FQDESV (reference sequence). The CDR3 runs 15 residues. CDR3 loop: CASSWHRSSNTEAFF. DNA for the CDR3: TGTGCCAGCAGCTGGCACAGGTCATCGAACACTGAAGCTTTCTTT.